This section outlines one TCR beta chain sequence together with its context. The target antigen is unknown. This specimen comes from a study of shared clonotypes between healthy human individuals. General observations from the study: Having only a few donors restricted how much genetic and exposure-history diversity was captured.

Sequencing was at deep level. For every subset, genomic DNA was evenly distributed across several immunoSEQ plates. Under the authors' procedure: With immunoSEQ giving junction-only sequences and no quality scores, filtering differed. Clones were sequenced by immunoSEQ multiplex PCR, and TCRdb holds only the in-frame ones, with some missing. That table gives V, J and clone size, and the DNA gave D and trimming. The top ten hold approximately 1.7% of the sample, which has around 2.1 million clones, around 93% seen once. Cells designated naive CD8 were CD45RO-negative and were positively selected for CCR7, with terminally differentiated effector memory CD45RA+ cells excluded. Germline CDR1 and CDR2: SQVTM and ANQGSEA. V was pared by 4 bases and J by 4 bases, with 10 bases between. This CDR3 has 12 residues.

The sequencing input was naive CD8+ T cells from PBMCs. This TCR was sampled from a man between 18 and 29 years old in good health. Some clones in this sample may be carry-over from other donors' samples. The rearrangement links TRBV29-1 to TRBJ1-2, with D possibly TRBD1 on 6 matching bases. The CDR3 protein is CSVAGQSYGYTF. The CDR3 bases are TGCAGCGTTGCTGGACAGTCCTATGGCTACACCTTC.